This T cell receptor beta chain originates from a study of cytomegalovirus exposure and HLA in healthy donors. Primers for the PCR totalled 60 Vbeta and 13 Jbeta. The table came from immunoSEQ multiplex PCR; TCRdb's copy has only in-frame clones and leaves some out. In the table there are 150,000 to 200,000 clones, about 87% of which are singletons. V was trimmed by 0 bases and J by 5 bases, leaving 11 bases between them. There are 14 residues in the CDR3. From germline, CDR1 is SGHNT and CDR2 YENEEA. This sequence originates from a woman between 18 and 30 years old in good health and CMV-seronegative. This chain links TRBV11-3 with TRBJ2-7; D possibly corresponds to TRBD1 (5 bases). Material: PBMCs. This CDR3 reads CASSLEGQSHEQYF. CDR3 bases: TGTGCCAGCAGCTTAGAGGGGCAGAGCCACGAGCAGTACTTC.